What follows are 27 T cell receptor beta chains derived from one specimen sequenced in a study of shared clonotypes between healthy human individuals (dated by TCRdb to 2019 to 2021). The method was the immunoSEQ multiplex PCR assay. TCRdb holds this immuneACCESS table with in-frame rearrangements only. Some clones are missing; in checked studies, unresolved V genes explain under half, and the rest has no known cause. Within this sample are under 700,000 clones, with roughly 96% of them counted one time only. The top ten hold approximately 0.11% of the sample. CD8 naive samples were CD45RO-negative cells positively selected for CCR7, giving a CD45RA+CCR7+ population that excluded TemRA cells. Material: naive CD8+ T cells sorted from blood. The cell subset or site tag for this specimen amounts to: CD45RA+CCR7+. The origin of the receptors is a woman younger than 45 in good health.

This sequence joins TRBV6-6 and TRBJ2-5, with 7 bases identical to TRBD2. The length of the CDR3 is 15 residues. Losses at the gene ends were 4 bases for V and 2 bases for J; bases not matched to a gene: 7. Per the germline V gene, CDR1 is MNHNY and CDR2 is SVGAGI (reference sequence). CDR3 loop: CASSSWAGAQETQYF. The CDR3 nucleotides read TGTGCCAGCAGTTCTTGGGCGGGAGCGCAAGAGACCCAGTACTTC.

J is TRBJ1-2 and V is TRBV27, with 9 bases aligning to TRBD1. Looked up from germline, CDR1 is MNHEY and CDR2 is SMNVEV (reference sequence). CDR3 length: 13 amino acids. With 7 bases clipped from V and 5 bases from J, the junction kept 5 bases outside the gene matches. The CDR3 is CASKEGTGYGYTF. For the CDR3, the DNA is TGTGCCAGCAAGGAGGGGACAGGGTATGGCTACACCTTC.

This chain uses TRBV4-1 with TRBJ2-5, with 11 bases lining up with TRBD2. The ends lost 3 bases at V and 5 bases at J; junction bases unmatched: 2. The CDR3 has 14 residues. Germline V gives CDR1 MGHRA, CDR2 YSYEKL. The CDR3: CASSHIAGGETQYF. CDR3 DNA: TGCGCCAGCAGCCATATAGCGGGGGGGGAGACCCAGTACTTC.

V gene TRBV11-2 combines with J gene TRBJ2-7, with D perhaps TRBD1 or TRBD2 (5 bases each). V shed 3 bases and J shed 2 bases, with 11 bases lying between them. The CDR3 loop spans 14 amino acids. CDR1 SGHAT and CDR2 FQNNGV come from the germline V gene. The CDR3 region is CASSFGAGTYEQYF. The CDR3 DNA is TGTGCCAGCAGCTTCGGGGCCGGAACCTACGAGCAGTACTTC.

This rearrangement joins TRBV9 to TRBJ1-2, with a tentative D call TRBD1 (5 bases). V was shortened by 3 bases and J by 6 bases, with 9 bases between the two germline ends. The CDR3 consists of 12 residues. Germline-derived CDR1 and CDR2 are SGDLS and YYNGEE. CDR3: CASSGGRDGYTF. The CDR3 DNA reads TGTGCCAGCAGCGGGGGACGGGATGGCTACACCTTC.

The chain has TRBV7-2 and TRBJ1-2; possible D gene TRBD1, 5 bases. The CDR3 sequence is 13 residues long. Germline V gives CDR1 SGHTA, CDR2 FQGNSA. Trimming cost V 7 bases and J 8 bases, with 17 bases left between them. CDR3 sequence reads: CASIQRGPRGYTF. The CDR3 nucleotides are TGTGCCAGCATCCAGAGGGGCCCCAGGGGCTACACCTTC.

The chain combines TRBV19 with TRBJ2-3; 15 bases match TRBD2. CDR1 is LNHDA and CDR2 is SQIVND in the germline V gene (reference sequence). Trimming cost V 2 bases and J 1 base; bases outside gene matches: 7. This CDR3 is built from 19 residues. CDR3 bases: TGTGCCAGTAGTATAACTGGACTAGCGGGAGGGCGCCGCACAGATACGCAGTATTTT. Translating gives CASSITGLAGGRRTDTQYF.

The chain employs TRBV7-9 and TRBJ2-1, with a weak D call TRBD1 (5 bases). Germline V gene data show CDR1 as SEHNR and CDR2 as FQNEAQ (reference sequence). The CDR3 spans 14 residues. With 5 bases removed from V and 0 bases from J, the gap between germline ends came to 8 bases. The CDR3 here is CASSLDSSYNEQFF. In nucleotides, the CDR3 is TGTGCCAGCAGCCTAGACAGCTCCTACAATGAGCAGTTCTTC. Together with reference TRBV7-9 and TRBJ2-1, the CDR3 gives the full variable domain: DTGVSQNPRHKITKRGQNVTFRCDPISEHNRLYWYRQTLGQGPEFLTYFQNEAQLEKSRLLSDRFSAERPKGSFSTLEIQRTEQGDSAMYLCASSLDSSYNEQFFGPGTRLTVL.

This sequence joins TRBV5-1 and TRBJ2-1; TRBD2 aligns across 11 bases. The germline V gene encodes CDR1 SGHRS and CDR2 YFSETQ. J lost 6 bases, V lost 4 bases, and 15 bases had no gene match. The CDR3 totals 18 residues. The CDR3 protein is CASSAPGLAAGGGNEQFF. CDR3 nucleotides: TGCGCCAGCAGCGCCCCGGGACTAGCGGCGGGAGGGGGCAATGAGCAGTTCTTC.

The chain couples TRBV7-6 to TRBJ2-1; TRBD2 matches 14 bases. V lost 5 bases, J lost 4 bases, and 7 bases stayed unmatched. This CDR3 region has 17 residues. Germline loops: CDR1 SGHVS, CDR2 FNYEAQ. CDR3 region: CASSPGTSGSEYNEQFF. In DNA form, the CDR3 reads TGTGCCAGCAGCCCTGGGACTAGCGGGAGTGAATACAATGAGCAGTTCTTC.

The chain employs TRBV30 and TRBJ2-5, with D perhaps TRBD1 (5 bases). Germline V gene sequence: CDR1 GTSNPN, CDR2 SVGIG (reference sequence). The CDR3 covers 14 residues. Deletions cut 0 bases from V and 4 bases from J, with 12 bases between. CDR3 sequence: CAWSVGAGLETQYF. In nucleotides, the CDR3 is TGTGCCTGGAGTGTGGGTGCAGGGTTAGAGACCCAGTACTTC. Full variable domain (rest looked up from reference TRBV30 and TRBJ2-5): SQTIHQWPATLVQPVGSPLSLECTVEGTSNPNLYWYRQAAGRGLQLLFYSVGIGQISSEVPQNLSASRPQDRQFILSSKKLLLSDSGFYLCAWSVGAGLETQYFGPGTRLLVL.

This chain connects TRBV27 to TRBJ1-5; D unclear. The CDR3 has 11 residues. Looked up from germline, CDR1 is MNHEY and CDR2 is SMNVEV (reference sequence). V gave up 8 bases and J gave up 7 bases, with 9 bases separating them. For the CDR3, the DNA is TGTGCCAGCCCTTGCTGCCAGCCCCAGCATTTT. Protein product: CASPCCQPQHF.

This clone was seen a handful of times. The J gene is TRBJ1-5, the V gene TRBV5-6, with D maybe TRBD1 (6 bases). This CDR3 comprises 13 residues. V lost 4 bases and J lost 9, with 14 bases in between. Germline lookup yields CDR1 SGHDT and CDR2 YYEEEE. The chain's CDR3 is CASSRKPRGPQHF. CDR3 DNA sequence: TGTGCCAGCAGCAGGAAGCCCAGGGGGCCCCAGCATTTT.

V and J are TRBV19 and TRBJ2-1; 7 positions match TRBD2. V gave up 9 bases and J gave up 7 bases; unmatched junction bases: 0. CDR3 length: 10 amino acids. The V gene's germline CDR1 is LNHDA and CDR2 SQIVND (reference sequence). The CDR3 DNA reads TGTGCCAGCGGGGGGAATGAGCAGTTCTTC. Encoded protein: CASGGNEQFF.

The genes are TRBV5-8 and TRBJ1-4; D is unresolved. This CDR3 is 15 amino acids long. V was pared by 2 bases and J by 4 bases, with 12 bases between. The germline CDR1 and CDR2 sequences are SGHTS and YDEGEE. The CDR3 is CASSLPDGYNEKLFF. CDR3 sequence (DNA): TGTGCCAGCAGCTTACCGGACGGATATAATGAAAAACTGTTTTTT.

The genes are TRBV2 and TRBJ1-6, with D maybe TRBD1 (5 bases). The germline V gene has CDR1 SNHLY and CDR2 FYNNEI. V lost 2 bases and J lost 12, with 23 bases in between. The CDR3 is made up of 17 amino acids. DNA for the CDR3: TGTGCCAGCAGTGAAAGCGACAGTGTGATCTTGGGGGTACCCCTCCACTTT. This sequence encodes CASSESDSVILGVPLHF. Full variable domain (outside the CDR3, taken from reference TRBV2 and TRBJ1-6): EPEVTQTPSHQVTQMGQEVILRCVPISNHLYFYWYRQILGQKVEFLVSFYNNEISEKSEIFDDQFSVERPDGSNFTLKIRSTKLEDSAMYFCASSESDSVILGVPLHFGNGTRLTVT.

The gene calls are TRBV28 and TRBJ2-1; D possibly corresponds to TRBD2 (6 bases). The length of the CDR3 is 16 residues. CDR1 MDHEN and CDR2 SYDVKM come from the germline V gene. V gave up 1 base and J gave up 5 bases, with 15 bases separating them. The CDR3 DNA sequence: TGTGCCAGCAGTTTATATCGGGGGTCCTCACACAATGAGCAGTTCTTC. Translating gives CASSLYRGSSHNEQFF.

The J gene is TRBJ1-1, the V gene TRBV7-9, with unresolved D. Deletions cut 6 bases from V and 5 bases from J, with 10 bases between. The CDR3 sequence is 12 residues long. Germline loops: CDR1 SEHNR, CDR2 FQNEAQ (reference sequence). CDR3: CASRLGGTEAFF. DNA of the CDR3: TGTGCCAGCAGGCTAGGAGGGACTGAAGCTTTCTTT. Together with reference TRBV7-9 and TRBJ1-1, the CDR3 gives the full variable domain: DTGVSQNPRHKITKRGQNVTFRCDPISEHNRLYWYRQTLGQGPEFLTYFQNEAQLEKSRLLSDRFSAERPKGSFSTLEIQRTEQGDSAMYLCASRLGGTEAFFGQGTRLTVV.

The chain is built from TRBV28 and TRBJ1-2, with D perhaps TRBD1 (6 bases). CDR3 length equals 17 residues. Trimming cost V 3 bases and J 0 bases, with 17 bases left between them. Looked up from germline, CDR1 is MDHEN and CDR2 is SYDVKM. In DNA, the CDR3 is TGTGCCAGCAGTTTGCCCCTTAGACAGGCGACTAACTATGGCTACACCTTC. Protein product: CASSLPLRQATNYGYTF.

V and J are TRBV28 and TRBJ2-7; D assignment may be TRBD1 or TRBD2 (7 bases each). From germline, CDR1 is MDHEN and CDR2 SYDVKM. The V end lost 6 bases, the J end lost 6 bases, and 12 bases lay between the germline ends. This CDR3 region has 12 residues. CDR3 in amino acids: CASSQGGVEQYF. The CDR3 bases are TGTGCCAGCAGCCAGGGGGGGGTCGAGCAGTACTTC. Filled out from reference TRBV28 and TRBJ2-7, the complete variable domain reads DVKVTQSSRYLVKRTGEKVFLECVQDMDHENMFWYRQDPGLGLRLIYFSYDVKMKEKGDIPEGYSVSREKKERFSLILESASTNQTSMYLCASSQGGVEQYFGPGTRLTVT.

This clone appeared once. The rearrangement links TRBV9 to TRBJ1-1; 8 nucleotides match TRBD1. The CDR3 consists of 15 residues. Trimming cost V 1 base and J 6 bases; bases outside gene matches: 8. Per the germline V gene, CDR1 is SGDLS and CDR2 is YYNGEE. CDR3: CASSVPRTGSPEAFF. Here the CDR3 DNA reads TGTGCCAGCAGCGTACCCAGGACAGGGAGCCCTGAAGCTTTCTTT.

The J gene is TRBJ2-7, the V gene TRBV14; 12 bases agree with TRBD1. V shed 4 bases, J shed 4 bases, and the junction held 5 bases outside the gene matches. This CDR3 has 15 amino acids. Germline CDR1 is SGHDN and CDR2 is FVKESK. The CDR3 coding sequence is TGTGCCAGCAGCCTCTGGGACAGGGGGCGGTACGAGCAGTACTTC. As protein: CASSLWDRGRYEQYF.

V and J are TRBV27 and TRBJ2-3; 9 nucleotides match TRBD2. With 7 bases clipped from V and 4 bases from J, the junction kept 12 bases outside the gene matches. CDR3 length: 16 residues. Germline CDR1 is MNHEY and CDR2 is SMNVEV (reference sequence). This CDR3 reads CASTLYSGSASDTQYF. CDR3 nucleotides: TGTGCCAGCACTCTATATAGCGGGAGTGCCTCAGATACGCAGTATTTT.

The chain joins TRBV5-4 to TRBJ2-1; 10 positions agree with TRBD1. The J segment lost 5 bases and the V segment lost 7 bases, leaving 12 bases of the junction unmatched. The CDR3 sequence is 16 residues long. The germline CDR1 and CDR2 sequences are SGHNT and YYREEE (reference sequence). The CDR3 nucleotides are TGTGCCAGCGCTCCGGGACAGGGGAAACATCACAATGAGCAGTTCTTC. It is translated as CASAPGQGKHHNEQFF.

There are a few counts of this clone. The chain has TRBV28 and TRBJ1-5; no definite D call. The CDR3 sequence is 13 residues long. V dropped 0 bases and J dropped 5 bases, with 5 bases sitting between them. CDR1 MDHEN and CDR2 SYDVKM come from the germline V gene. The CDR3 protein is CASSLWGDQPQHF. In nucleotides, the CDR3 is TGTGCCAGCAGTTTATGGGGAGATCAGCCCCAGCATTTT.

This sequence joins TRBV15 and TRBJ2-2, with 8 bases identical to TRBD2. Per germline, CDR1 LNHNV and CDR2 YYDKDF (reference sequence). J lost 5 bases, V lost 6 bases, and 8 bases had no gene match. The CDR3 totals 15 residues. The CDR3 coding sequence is TGTGCCACCAGTGTTCTAGCGGGTTCAACCGGGGAGCTGTTTTTT. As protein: CATSVLAGSTGELFF.

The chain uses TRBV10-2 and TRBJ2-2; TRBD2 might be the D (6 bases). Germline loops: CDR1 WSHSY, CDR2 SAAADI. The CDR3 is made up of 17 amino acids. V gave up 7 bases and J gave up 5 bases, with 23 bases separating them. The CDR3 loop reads CASNPPFGGSQTGELFF. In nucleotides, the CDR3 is TGCGCCAGCAACCCCCCTTTCGGGGGTTCACAAACCGGGGAGCTGTTTTTT.